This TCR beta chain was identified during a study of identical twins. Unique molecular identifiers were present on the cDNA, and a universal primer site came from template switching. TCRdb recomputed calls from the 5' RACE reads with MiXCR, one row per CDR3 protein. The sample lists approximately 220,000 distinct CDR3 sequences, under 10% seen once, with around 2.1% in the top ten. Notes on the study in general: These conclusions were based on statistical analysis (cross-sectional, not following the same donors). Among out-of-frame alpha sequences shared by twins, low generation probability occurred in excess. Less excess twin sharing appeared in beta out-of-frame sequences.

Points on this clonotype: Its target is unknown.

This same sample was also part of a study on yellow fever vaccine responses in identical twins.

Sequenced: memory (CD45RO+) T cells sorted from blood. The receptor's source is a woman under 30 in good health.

CDR3 protein: CASSLKGLAGGQFTDTQYF. The DNA of the CDR3 is TGTGCCAGCAGCTTGAAAGGACTAGCGGGGGGACAATTCACAGATACGCAGTATTTT. V and J are TRBV5-4 and TRBJ2-3; 14 nucleotides agree with TRBD2. The trim removed 1 base at V and 2 bases at J, leaving 9 bases unmatched. This CDR3 has 19 amino acids. CDR1 SGHNT and CDR2 YYREEE come from the germline V gene (reference sequence).